These T cell receptor beta chains were read from a single sample in a study of T cell responses to AZD1222 COVID-19 vaccine. The repertoire was sequenced with immunoSEQ multiplex PCR; TCRdb's copy has only in-frame clones and lacks some. This sample has about 99,000 clones, with approximately 92% found just once. The material sequenced was peripheral blood, taken on day 0 of AZD1222 vaccination. The receptors derive from an adult in good health. The CDR3 runs from the conserved cysteine through the conserved F or W. The D gene is left open where the match is weak. Clone size, where shown, is once, few, many, or a class for clones that have expanded.

CDR3 DNA,CDR3 protein,D gene,V gene,clone size,J gene
TGCGCCAGCAGCCAAGACCGGCTGGATACGCAGTATTTT,CASSQDRLDTQYF,.,TRBV4-3,.,TRBJ2-3
TGCGCCAGCAGTGAGTACCACAACAATCAGCCCCAGCATTTT,CASSEYHNNQPQHF,.,TRBV10-2,.,TRBJ1-5
TGTGCCAGCAGCTTACTTCGGGGAACAACTAATGAAAAACTGTTTTTT,CASSLLRGTTNEKLFF,.,TRBV7-2,.,TRBJ1-4
TGTGCCAGCAGCTTCCGGACAGGGTCTGGAAACACCATATATTTT,CASSFRTGSGNTIYF,TRBD1,TRBV13,.,TRBJ1-3
TGTGCCAGCAGGGGACGAGAGCAGTTCTTC,CASRGREQFF,.,TRBV3-1/TRBV3-2,.,TRBJ2-1
TGTGCCAGCAGCCAAGGGGGAAGGGGAAGAGGGGGCAATCAGCCCCAGCATTTT,CASSQGGRGRGGNQPQHF,.,TRBV3-1/TRBV3-2,.,TRBJ1-5
TGCGCCAGCAGCCAAGACGGGGGGACCGGCAATCAGCCCCAGCATTTT,CASSQDGGTGNQPQHF,.,TRBV4-1,once,TRBJ1-5
TGCAGTGCTAGTGCAGGGGGGGAGCTGTTTTTT,CSASAGGELFF,.,TRBV20-1,.,TRBJ2-2
TGCAGCGTCGCGGACAGGGTAGGGGGCTACACCTTC,CSVADRVGGYTF,TRBD1,TRBV29-1,.,TRBJ1-2
TGCGCCAGCAGTTCTTACAATGAGCAGTTCTTC,CASSSYNEQFF,.,TRBV10-1,.,TRBJ2-1
TGTGCCAGCAGTTACTCCCGCGCTACAGGAGGGTACGAGCAGTACTTC,CASSYSRATGGYEQYF,.,TRBV6-5,.,TRBJ2-7
TGTGCCAGCAGCTTAGGGCAGGCTAACACTGAAGCTTTCTTT,CASSLGQANTEAFF,.,TRBV11-3,.,TRBJ1-1
TGTGCCAGTAGTATTGACAGGGCGGGAGAGCAGTACTTC,CASSIDRAGEQYF,.,TRBV19,.,TRBJ2-7
TGTGCCAGCAGACCCGGACAGAGAGAAGCTTTCTTT,CASRPGQREAFF,.,TRBV28,few,TRBJ1-1
TGCGCCAGCAGCCGTGCCGGGACAGAATCCTACAATGAGCAGTTCTTC,CASSRAGTESYNEQFF,TRBD1,TRBV5-1,.,TRBJ2-1
TGTGCCAGCAGTTTGGCGGGCCAAAGGGCTGAAGCTTTCTTT,CASSLAGQRAEAFF,.,TRBV28,few,TRBJ1-1
TGCGCCAGCAGCTTGGCCGGGAGGTCACCCCTCCACTTT,CASSLAGRSPLHF,.,TRBV5-1,.,TRBJ1-6
TGTGCCAGCAGCCGCCGACGTTTTGAGACAGGGCGCTCTGAAGCTTTCTTT,CASSRRRFETGRSEAFF,TRBD1,TRBV3-1/TRBV3-2,.,TRBJ1-1
TGTGCCAGTAGTATAGGGAACAGGGGTGCCTATGGCTACACCTTC,CASSIGNRGAYGYTF,TRBD1,TRBV19,few,TRBJ1-2
TGTGCCAGCAGCCTGTCACGGGGTCTTATCACCGGGGAGCTGTTTTTT,CASSLSRGLITGELFF,.,TRBV5-5,.,TRBJ2-2
TGCAGCGGGGGCGGCGGTCTCTATGGCTACACCTTC,CSGGGGLYGYTF,.,TRBV29-1,.,TRBJ1-2
TGTGCCAGCAGGCAAAAGAACGGACTAGTTGAGTGGGATACGCAGTATTTT,CASRQKNGLVEWDTQYF,.,TRBV21-1,.,TRBJ2-3
TGTGCCTGGACAACTCTGAACTATGGCTACACCTTC,CAWTTLNYGYTF,.,TRBV30,.,TRBJ1-2
TGTGCCAGCTCGGACACTAACTATGGCTACACCTTC,CASSDTNYGYTF,.,TRBV6-5,.,TRBJ1-2
TGCGCCAGCAGCCAAAAACAGGATTACGAGCAGTACTTC,CASSQKQDYEQYF,.,TRBV4-1,.,TRBJ2-7
TGTGCCAGCAGCTTCGGGGGCAACACCGGGGAGCTGTTTTTT,CASSFGGNTGELFF,.,TRBV5-8,.,TRBJ2-2
TGTGCCAGCAGTTTAGATCGGGGGGGCACTGAAGCTTTCTTT,CASSLDRGGTEAFF,.,TRBV27,.,TRBJ1-1
TGTGCCAGCAGCGTAGTGGGTAGCGGGGGGCGGGATACGCAGTATTTT,CASSVVGSGGRDTQYF,TRBD2,TRBV9,.,TRBJ2-3
TGTGCCACAGGGGATTACTCTGGAAACACCATATATTTT,CATGDYSGNTIYF,.,TRBV28,.,TRBJ1-3
TGTGCCAGCAGCCAAGACAGGGGGAGCTACAATGAGCAGTTCTTC,CASSQDRGSYNEQFF,TRBD1,TRBV14,.,TRBJ2-1
TGCACCAGCAGCCAAGATGCGGGGACAGGGCGTAAAGTTAGCTCCTACGAGCAGTACTTC,CTSSQDAGTGRKVSSYEQYF,.,TRBV1,few,TRBJ2-7
TGCGCCAGCAGCAACCCCACAAACAATATGCTAGCTAACTATGGCTACACCTTC,CASSNPTNNMLANYGYTF,.,TRBV5-1,.,TRBJ1-2
TGTGCCAGCAGCCCGCGAGCGGGACCTTACAATGAGCAGTTCTTC,CASSPRAGPYNEQFF,TRBD2,TRBV11-3,once,TRBJ2-1
TGCGCCAGCAGGGGGGGAACAGGAAAACTTGTTGCAACTAATGAAAAACTGTTTTTT,CASRGGTGKLVATNEKLFF,.,TRBV4-1,.,TRBJ1-4
TGTGCCAGCAGCCTTTCACTTACTGAAGCTTTCTTT,CASSLSLTEAFF,.,TRBV5-6,.,TRBJ1-1
TGTGCCAGCAGCGTAGGGCGGGGGGCCTCAGATACGCAGTATTTT,CASSVGRGASDTQYF,TRBD2,TRBV9,.,TRBJ2-3
TGTGCCAGTAGGCCGCGGGGGAGCGGTCCCGAGACCCAGTACTTC,CASRPRGSGPETQYF,TRBD2,TRBV6-5,.,TRBJ2-5
TGCGCCACCGAGGGTAGCGGGGGGGCCTCGGAGACCCAGTACTTC,CATEGSGGASETQYF,TRBD2,TRBV10-2,.,TRBJ2-5
TGTGCCAGCAGCTGGGACAGACAGAACACCGGGGAGCTGTTTTTT,CASSWDRQNTGELFF,TRBD1,TRBV5-6,.,TRBJ2-2
TGCGCCAGCAGCCAGAAGGGGGGCGACTTGAACACTGAAGCTTTCTTT,CASSQKGGDLNTEAFF,.,TRBV4-1,.,TRBJ1-1
TGTGCCAGCAGCTTAACACAGGGGACTGGGGCCAACGTCCTGACTTTC,CASSLTQGTGANVLTF,TRBD1,TRBV5-6,.,TRBJ2-6
TGTGCCAGCCCAACGGCCCCAACCAGGGTAGGAAACACCATATATTTT,CASPTAPTRVGNTIYF,.,TRBV6-4,.,TRBJ1-3
TGTGCCAGCAGTTTATTCTTGGCTAGCGGCCGCACAGATACGCAGTATTTT,CASSLFLASGRTDTQYF,TRBD2,TRBV27,.,TRBJ2-3
TGTGCCTGGAAAAGGGACAGTTCGAACACTGAAGCTTTCTTT,CAWKRDSSNTEAFF,TRBD1,TRBV30,.,TRBJ1-1
TGCGCCAGCAGCCAAGATTCCCTAGCGGGAGGCTACGAGCAGTACTTC,CASSQDSLAGGYEQYF,TRBD2,TRBV4-1,.,TRBJ2-7
TGTGCCAGCAGCTTGACAGGGCGGGGGACCCTATTCTCCTACAATGAGCAGTTCTTC,CASSLTGRGTLFSYNEQFF,.,TRBV5-4,few,TRBJ2-1
TGTGCCAGCAGCCCCAGGACTAGTCCGGAGACCCAGTACTTC,CASSPRTSPETQYF,TRBD2,TRBV3-1/TRBV3-2,.,TRBJ2-5
TGTGCCAGCAGCTTGAAGGGAGGAGAGACCCAGTACTTC,CASSLKGGETQYF,.,TRBV7-6,.,TRBJ2-5
TGTGCCAGCAGTTCAACGACAGGGGGCGGCTACACCTTC,CASSSTTGGGYTF,TRBD1,TRBV28,.,TRBJ1-2
TGCGCCAGCAGTAGGGTCTACGGGGATAATTCACCCCTCCACTTT,CASSRVYGDNSPLHF,.,TRBV10-2,.,TRBJ1-6